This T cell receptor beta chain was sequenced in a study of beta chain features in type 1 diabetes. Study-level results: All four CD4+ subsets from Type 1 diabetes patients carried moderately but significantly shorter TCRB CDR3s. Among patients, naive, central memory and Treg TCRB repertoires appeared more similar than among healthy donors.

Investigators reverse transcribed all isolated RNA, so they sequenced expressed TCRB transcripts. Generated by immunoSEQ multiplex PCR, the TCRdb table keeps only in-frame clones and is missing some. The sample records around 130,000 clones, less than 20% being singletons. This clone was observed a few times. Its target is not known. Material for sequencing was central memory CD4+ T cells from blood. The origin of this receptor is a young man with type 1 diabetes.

CDR3: CAISVSTGENSPLHF. The CDR3 bases are TGTGCCATCAGTGTTTCGACAGGAGAGAATTCACCCCTCCACTTT. The chain is built from TRBV10-3 and TRBJ1-6, with a tentative D call TRBD1 (6 bases). The CDR3 has 15 residues. Germline loops: CDR1 ENHRY, CDR2 SYGVKD. The ends were cut back, 4 bases at V and 7 bases at J, with 14 bases in the middle.